This T cell receptor beta chain emerged from a study of CD8 T cells in Susac syndrome. Blood CD8+ and CD4+ T cells underwent high-throughput TCR beta sequencing. The TEMRA cells underwent FACS enrichment, while the CD8+ and CD4+ T cells underwent negative isolation. V shed 6 bases and J 7 bases; nucleotides not matched to a gene: 14. Germline V gene sequence: CDR1 SNHLY, CDR2 FYNNEI. The CDR3 contains 17 residues. RNA in amounts of about 0.5 to 1 ug was reverse transcribed with random hexamers. TCRdb re-called the immunoSEQ multiplex PCR reads with MiXCR, one entry per CDR3 protein. Among some 94,000 distinct CDR3 sequences listed, just under 95% were seen once.

Input material: CD4+ T cells from PBMCs. This clonotype originated in a human donor with Susac syndrome. This chain joins TRBV2 and TRBJ2-1, with 11 bases that match TRBD2. This CDR3 is CASSALSGGAYLNEQFF. CDR3 nucleotide sequence: TGTGCCAGCAGCGCCCTTAGCGGGGGGGCCTACTTAAATGAGCAGTTCTTC.